A selection of T cell receptor beta chains follows, all from one sample in a study of blood T cell repertoires in COVID-19. The table came from immunoSEQ multiplex PCR; TCRdb's copy has only in-frame clones and leaves some out. The repertoire holds fewer than 250,000 clones, around nine tenths seen once, with 10% to 14% in the top ten. Material: PBMCs or T cells enriched from blood (not recorded which). The receptor set was obtained from a man aged 25-45 years who had recovered from COVID-19. Both conserved end residues are part of each CDR3. Fields, in order: J gene, D gene, V gene, CDR3 DNA, CDR3 protein. D genes are given only for firm matches.

TRBJ2-5	TRBD2	TRBV30	TGTGCCTGGAGTGGCGGGGGACAAGAGACCCAGTACTTC	CAWSGGGQETQYF
TRBJ2-7	.	TRBV6-2/TRBV6-3	TGTGCCAGCAGCCGCGGGGTGGCCTACTACGAGCAGTACTTC	CASSRGVAYYEQYF
TRBJ2-1	TRBD1	TRBV6-2/TRBV6-3	TGTGCCAGCAGCCGATTCGGGACAGGGTACAATGAGCAGTTCTTC	CASSRFGTGYNEQFF
TRBJ2-2	.	TRBV7-9	TGTGCCAGCCGGGAGATAGGCACCGGGGAGCTGTTTTTT	CASREIGTGELFF
TRBJ1-6	TRBD1	TRBV30	TGTGCCTGGAGTCTACAGGGGGATTCACCCCTCCACTTT	CAWSLQGDSPLHF
TRBJ1-2	.	TRBV5-1	TGCGCCAGCAGCTTGGAACAGTACTATGGCTACACCTTC	CASSLEQYYGYTF
TRBJ2-2	TRBD2	TRBV7-9	TGTGCCAGCAGCTCTCTAGCGGGAGGGCCTAGTACCGGGGAGCTGTTTTTT	CASSSLAGGPSTGELFF
TRBJ2-5	TRBD2	TRBV2	TGTGCCAGCAGTCGCGGGGGGCTGTACCAAGAGACCCAGTACTTC	CASSRGGLYQETQYF
TRBJ1-6	TRBD1	TRBV5-1	TGCGCCAGCAGCCAGGAGGACAGGGTTTTTTCACCCCTCCACTTT	CASSQEDRVFSPLHF
TRBJ2-3	TRBD2	TRBV6-5	TGTGCCAGCAGCATTATAGCGGGGTGGGTAGATACGCAGTATTTT	CASSIIAGWVDTQYF
TRBJ2-5	TRBD1	TRBV5-1	TGCGCCAGCAGCTGGGTGGGACAGCAAGAGACCCAGTACTTC	CASSWVGQQETQYF
TRBJ1-1	.	TRBV2	TGTGCCAGCATCCCAGGGGAGTGGAGTGAAGCTTTCTTT	CASIPGEWSEAFF
TRBJ1-5	TRBD1	TRBV29-1	TGCAGAGAACGGACAGGTAGCAATCAGCCCCAGCATTTT	CRERTGSNQPQHF